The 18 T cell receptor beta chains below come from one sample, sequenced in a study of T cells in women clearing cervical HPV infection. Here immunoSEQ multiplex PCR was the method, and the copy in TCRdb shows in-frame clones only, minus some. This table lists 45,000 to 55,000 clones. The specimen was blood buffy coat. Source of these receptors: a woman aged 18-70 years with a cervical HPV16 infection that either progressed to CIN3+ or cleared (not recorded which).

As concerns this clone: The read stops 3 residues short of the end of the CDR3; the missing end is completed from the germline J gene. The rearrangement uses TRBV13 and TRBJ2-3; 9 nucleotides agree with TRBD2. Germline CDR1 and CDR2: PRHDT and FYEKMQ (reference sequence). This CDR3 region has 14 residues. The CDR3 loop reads CASSIAGAYETQYF. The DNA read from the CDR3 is TGTGCCAGCAGTATAGCGGGGGCTTATGAGACG.

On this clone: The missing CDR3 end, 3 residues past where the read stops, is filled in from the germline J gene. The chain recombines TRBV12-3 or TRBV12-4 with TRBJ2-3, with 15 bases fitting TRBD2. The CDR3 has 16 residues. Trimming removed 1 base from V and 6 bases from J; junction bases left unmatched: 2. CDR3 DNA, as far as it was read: TGTGCCAGCAGTTTAGGAGGACTAGCGGGGGGGGATACG. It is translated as CASSLGGLAGGDT. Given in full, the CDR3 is CASSLGGLAGGDTQYF.

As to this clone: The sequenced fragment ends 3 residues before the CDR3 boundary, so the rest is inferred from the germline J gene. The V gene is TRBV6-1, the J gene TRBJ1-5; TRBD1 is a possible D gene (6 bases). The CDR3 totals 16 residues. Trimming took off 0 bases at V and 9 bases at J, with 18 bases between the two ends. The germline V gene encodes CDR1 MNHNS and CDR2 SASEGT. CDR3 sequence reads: CASSEASGGGAWPQHF. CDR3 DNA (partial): TGTGCCAGCAGTGAAGCGTCCGGGGGGGGCGCATGGCCC.

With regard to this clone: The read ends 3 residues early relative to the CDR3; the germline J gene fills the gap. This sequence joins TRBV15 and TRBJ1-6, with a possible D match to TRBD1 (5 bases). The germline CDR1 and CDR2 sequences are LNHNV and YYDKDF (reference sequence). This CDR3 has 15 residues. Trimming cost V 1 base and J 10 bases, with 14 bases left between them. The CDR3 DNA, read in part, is TGTGCCACCAGCAGAGGGGCACAGGTCTTCTCACCC. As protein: CATSRGAQVFSP. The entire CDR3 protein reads CATSRGAQVFSPLHF.

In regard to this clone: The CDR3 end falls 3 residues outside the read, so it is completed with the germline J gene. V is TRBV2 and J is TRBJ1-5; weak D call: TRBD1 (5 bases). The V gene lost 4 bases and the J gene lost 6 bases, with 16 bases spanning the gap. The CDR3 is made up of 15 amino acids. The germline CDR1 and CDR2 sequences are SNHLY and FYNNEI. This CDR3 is CASSVGGVEGQPQHF. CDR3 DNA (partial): TGTGCCAGCAGTGTAGGAGGGGTTGAAGGTCAGCCC. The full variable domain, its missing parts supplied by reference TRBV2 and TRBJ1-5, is EPEVTQTPSHQVTQMGQEVILRCVPISNHLYFYWYRQILGQKVEFLVSFYNNEISEKSEIFDDQFSVERPDGSNFTLKIRSTKLEDSAMYFCASSVGGVEGQPQHFGDGTRLSIL.

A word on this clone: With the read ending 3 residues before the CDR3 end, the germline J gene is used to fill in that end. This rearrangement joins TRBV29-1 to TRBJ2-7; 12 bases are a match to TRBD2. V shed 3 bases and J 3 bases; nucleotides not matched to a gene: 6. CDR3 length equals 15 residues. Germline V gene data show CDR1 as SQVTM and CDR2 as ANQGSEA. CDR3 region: CSVDLLAGGFYEQYF. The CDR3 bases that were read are TGCAGCGTTGACCTACTAGCGGGGGGATTCTACGAG.

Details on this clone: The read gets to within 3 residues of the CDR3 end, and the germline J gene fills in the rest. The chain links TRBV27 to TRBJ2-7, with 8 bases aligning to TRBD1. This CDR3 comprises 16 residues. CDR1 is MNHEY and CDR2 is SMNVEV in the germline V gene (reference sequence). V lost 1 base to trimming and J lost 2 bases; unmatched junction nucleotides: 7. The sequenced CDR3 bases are TGTGCCAGCAGTTTATATGGCCGACAGGGGACCTACGAG. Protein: CASSLYGRQGTYE. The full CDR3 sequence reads CASSLYGRQGTYEQYF.

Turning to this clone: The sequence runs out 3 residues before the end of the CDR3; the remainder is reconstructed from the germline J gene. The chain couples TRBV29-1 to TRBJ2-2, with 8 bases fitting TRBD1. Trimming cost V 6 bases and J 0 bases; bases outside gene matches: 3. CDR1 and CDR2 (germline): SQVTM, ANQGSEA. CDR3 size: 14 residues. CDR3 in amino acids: CSVLTGANTGELFF. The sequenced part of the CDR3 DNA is TGCAGCGTGTTGACAGGGGCGAACACCGGGGAG.

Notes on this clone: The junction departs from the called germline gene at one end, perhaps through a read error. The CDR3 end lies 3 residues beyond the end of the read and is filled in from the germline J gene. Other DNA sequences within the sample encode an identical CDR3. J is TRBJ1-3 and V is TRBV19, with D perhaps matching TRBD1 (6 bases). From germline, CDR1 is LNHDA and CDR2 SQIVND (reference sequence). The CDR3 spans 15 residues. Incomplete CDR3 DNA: TGTGCCAGTAGTACGGACAGAAGCTCTGGAAACACA. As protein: CASSTDRSSGNT. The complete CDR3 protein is CASSTDRSSGNTIYF.

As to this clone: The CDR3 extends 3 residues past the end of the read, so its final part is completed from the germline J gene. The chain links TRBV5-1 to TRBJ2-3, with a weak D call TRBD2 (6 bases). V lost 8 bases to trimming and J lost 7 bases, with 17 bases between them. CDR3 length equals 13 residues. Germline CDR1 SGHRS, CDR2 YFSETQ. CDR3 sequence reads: CASRDSTLNTQYF. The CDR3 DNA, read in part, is TGCGCCAGTCGGGACTCCACCTTAAATACG.

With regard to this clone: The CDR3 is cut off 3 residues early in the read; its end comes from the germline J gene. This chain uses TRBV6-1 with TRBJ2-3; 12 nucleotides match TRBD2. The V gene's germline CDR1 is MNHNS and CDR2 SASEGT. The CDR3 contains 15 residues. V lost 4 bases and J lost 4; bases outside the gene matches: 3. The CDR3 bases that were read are TGTGCCAGCAGTGCGCTAGCGGGGGGGCCAGATACG. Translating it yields CASSALAGGPDT. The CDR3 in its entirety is CASSALAGGPDTQYF.

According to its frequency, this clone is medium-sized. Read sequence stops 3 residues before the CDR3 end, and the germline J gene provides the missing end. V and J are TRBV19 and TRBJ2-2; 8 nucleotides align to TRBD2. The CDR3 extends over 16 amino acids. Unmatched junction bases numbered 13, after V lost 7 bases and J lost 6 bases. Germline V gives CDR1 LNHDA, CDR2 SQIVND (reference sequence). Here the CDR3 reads CASTPRGGKGAGELFF. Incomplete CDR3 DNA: TGTGCCAGTACCCCTCGCGGGGGGAAAGGGGCCGGGGAG.

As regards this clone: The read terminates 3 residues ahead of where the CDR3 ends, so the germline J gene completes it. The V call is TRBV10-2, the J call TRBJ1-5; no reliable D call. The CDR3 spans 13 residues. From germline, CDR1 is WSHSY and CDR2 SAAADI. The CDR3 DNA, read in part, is TGCGCCAGCAGTGAGGGCCCCCGTGTCCCC. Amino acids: CASSEGPRVP. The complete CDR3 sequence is CASSEGPRVPQHF.

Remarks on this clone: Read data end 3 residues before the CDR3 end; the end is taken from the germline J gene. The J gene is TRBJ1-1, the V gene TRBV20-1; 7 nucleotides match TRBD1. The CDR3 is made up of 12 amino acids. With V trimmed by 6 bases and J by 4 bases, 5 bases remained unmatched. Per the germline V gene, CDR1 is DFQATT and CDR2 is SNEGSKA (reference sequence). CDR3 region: CSATTGSTEAFF. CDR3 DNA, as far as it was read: TGCAGTGCCACGACAGGGTCCACTGAA.

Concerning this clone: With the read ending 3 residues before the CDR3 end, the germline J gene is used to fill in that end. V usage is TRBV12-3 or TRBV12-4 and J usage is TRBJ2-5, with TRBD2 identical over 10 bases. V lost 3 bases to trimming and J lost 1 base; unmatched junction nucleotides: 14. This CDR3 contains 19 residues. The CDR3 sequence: CASSFWAASGGLFQETQYF. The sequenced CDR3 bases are TGTGCCAGCAGTTTTTGGGCCGCTAGCGGGGGATTATTCCAAGAGACC.

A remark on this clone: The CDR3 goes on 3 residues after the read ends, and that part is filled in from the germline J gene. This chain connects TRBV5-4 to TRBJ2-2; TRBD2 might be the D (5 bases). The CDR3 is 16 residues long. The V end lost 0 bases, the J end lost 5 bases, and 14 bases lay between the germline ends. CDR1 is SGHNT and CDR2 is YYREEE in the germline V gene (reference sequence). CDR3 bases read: TGTGCCAGCAGCTTGGAGCGGCCCGAGGTAACCGGGGAG. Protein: CASSLERPEVTGE. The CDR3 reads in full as CASSLERPEVTGELFF. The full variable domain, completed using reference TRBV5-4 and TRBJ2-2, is ETGVTQSPTHLIKTRGQQVTLRCSSQSGHNTVSWYQQALGQGPQFIFQYYREEENGRGNFPPRFSGLQFPNYSSELNVNALELDDSALYLCASSLERPEVTGELFFGEGSRLTVL.

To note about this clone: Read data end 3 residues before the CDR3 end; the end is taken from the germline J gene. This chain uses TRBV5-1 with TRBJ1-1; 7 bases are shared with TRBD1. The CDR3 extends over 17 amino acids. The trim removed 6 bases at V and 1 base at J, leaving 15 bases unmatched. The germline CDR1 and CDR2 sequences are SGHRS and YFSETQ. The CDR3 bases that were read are TGCGCCAGCACCGAGGGGGCAGCTCCTACCTCGAACACTGAA. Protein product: CASTEGAAPTSNTE. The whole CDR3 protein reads CASTEGAAPTSNTEAFF.

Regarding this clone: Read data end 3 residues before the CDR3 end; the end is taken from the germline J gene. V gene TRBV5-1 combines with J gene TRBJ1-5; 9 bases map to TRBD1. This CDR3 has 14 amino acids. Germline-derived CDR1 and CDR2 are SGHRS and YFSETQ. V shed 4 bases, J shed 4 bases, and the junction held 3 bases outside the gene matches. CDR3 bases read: TGCGCCAGCAGCGCCGGACAGGGGAATCAGCCC. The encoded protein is CASSAGQGNQP. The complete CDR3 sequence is CASSAGQGNQPQHF. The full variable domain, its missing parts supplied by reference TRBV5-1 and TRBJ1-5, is KAGVTQTPRYLIKTRGQQVTLSCSPISGHRSVSWYQQTPGQGLQFLFEYFSETQRNKGNFPGRFSGRQFSNSRSEMNVSTLELGDSALYLCASSAGQGNQPQHFGDGTRLSIL.